These T cell receptor beta chains were read from a single sample in a study of CD8+CD57+ T cells in acquired aplastic anemia. TCRdb reprocessed the reads via MiXCR and lists one record per CDR3 protein. The sample carries around 64,000 distinct CDR3 sequences, about 50% recorded once. The source material was sorted CD4+, CD8+, or CD8+CD57+ T cells (not recorded which) from PBMCs. The origin of the receptors is a human donor in good health, serving as a control. Each CDR3 is given with its conserved first and last residue. Each record gives: D gene, V gene, J gene, clone size, CDR3 protein, CDR3 DNA. D genes are given only for firm matches. Only some rows state a clone size, as once, few, many or a class for expanded clones.

>TRBD1|TRBV19|TRBJ2-1|few
CASAGTAYGEQFF
TGTGCCAGCGCCGGGACAGCCTATGGTGAGCAGTTCTTC
>TRBD2|TRBV7-2|TRBJ2-7|-
CASSLVLAGGPHGEQYF
TGTGCCAGCAGCTTAGTGCTAGCGGGAGGGCCTCACGGAGAGCAGTACTTC
>-|TRBV6-2/TRBV6-3|TRBJ2-7|-
CASGGTAFSYEQYF
TGTGCCAGCGGAGGGACAGCCTTTTCCTACGAGCAGTACTTC
>-|TRBV7-9|TRBJ2-3|-
CASSPAVTDTQYF
TGTGCCAGCAGCCCAGCGGTAACAGATACGCAGTATTTT
>-|TRBV29-1|TRBJ2-1|-
CSVGGGLYNEQFF
TGCAGCGTTGGTGGAGGACTTTACAATGAGCAGTTCTTC
>-|TRBV4-2|TRBJ2-7|many
CASSQGQGSTYEQYF
TGTGCCAGCAGCCAAGGGCAGGGATCGACCTACGAGCAGTACTTC
>-|TRBV24-1|TRBJ1-1|few
CATRSRVNTEAFF
TGTGCCACCAGATCCCGTGTGAACACTGAAGCTTTCTTT
>TRBD1|TRBV7-3|TRBJ2-1|-
CASSYLNRGSYNEQFF
TGTGCCAGCAGTTACTTAAACAGGGGTTCCTACAATGAGCAGTTCTTC
>-|TRBV7-3|TRBJ2-1|-
CASSLSNEQFF
TGTGCCAGCAGCTTAAGTAATGAGCAGTTCTTC
>-|TRBV4-2|TRBJ2-1|-
CASSLANGDEQFF
TGTGCCAGCAGCTTGGCGAACGGCGATGAGCAGTTCTTC
>-|TRBV10-3|TRBJ2-7|-
CAMGHDLREQYF
TGTGCCATGGGACATGATCTACGAGAGCAGTACTTC
>-|TRBV7-2|TRBJ2-5|medium-sized
CASSHELKTQYF
TGTGCCAGCAGCCATGAGCTGAAGACCCAGTACTTC
>TRBD2|TRBV19|TRBJ2-3|many
CASSPRTSRGDTQYF
TGTGCCAGTAGCCCCAGGACTAGCAGAGGGGATACGCAGTATTTT
>-|TRBV7-9|TRBJ1-2|-
CASSPTPDRSYGYTF
TGTGCCAGCAGCCCAACCCCCGACAGAAGCTATGGCTACACCTTC
>TRBD1|TRBV24-1|TRBJ1-2|-
CATRAGGDYGYTF
TGTGCCACCAGGGCAGGGGGCGACTATGGCTACACCTTC
>-|TRBV7-9|TRBJ2-1|-
CASSPSMNEQFF
TGTGCCAGCAGCCCCTCGATGAATGAGCAGTTCTTC
>TRBD1|TRBV6-1|TRBJ2-1|many
CASSKGQVSSYNEQFF
TGTGCCAGCAGTAAGGGACAGGTGAGCTCCTACAATGAGCAGTTCTTC
>TRBD2|TRBV2|TRBJ2-1|-
CASSDGSGRYNEQFF
TGTGCCAGCAGTGATGGTAGCGGGAGGTACAATGAGCAGTTCTTC
>-|TRBV20-1|TRBJ2-7|-
CSARDPGREQYF
TGCAGTGCTAGAGATCCAGGGCGCGAGCAGTACTTC
>-|TRBV5-1|TRBJ1-1|many
CASSLDTNTEAFF
TGCGCCAGCAGCTTGGACACGAACACTGAAGCTTTCTTT
>-|TRBV2|TRBJ1-2|-
CVSSSPRGNYGYTF
TGTGTCAGCAGCTCTCCGAGAGGGAACTATGGCTACACCTTC
>TRBD1|TRBV10-3|TRBJ2-2|once
CAISSGQGFTGELFF
TGTGCCATCAGTTCCGGACAGGGCTTCACCGGGGAGCTGTTTTTT
>-|TRBV10-2|TRBJ2-7|-
CASSETYEQYF
TGCGCCAGCAGTGAGACCTACGAGCAGTACTTC
>-|TRBV24-1|TRBJ2-7|-
CATSAGTRSFVYEQYF
TGTGCCACCAGTGCCGGGACTCGTTCCTTTGTCTACGAGCAGTACTTC
>TRBD1|TRBV9|TRBJ2-1|-
CASSSQGQADVYEQFF
TGTGCCAGCAGCTCTCAAGGACAGGCTGATGTCTATGAGCAGTTCTTC
>TRBD1|TRBV15|TRBJ1-1|-
CATSRDLPGQGNTEAFF
TGTGCCACCAGCAGAGATCTCCCGGGACAGGGTAACACTGAAGCTTTCTTT
>-|TRBV6-4|TRBJ2-5|many
CASSQFGTSGETQYF
TGTGCCAGCAGTCAATTTGGGACCTCCGGGGAGACCCAGTACTTC
>-|TRBV27|TRBJ2-7|many
CASSRAGTNYEQYF
TGTGCCAGCAGTCGCGCCGGGACAAACTACGAGCAGTACTTC
>TRBD1|TRBV6-5|TRBJ2-7|many
CASSYLDRRYEQYF
TGTGCCAGCAGTTACCTGGACAGGAGGTACGAGCAGTACTTC
>-|TRBV29-1|TRBJ1-3|many
CSAAGTSSFSGNTIYF
TGCAGCGCTGCCGGGACTTCATCTTTCTCTGGAAACACCATATATTTT
>-|TRBV7-7|TRBJ2-5|-
CASSLGTGGRETQYF
TGTGCCAGCAGCTTAGGGACAGGAGGGAGGGAGACCCAGTACTTC
>TRBD1|TRBV7-9|TRBJ1-2|-
CASSLGQRMDGYTF
TGTGCCAGCAGCTTGGGACAGAGGATGGATGGCTACACCTTC
>-|TRBV19|TRBJ2-3|many
CASKMGGVATDTQYF
TGTGCCAGTAAAATGGGCGGGGTCGCCACAGATACGCAGTATTTT
>-|TRBV6-1|TRBJ2-5|many
CASSCPFNPDGGEETQYF
TGTGCCAGCAGCTGCCCCTTTAACCCTGACGGGGGAGAGGAGACCCAGTACTTC
>-|TRBV2|TRBJ2-5|-
CASSRTRAETQYF
TGTGCCAGCAGCCGGACTCGGGCGGAGACCCAGTACTTC
>-|TRBV9|TRBJ2-1|-
CASSARLGSEQFF
TGTGCCAGCAGCGCACGCCTCGGGAGTGAGCAGTTCTTC
>-|TRBV15|TRBJ1-3|-
CATSSGGGSGNTIYF
TGTGCCACCAGCAGCGGAGGGGGCTCTGGAAACACCATATATTTT
>-|TRBV29-1|TRBJ2-7|-
CSVGDGPTYEQYF
TGCAGCGTGGGAGACGGGCCCACCTACGAGCAGTACTTC
>-|TRBV2|TRBJ1-4|many
CAGKGGTNEKLFF
TGTGCCGGCAAAGGGGGAACCAATGAAAAACTGTTTTTT
>-|TRBV7-9|TRBJ2-5|few
CASSHDRSTQYF
TGTGCCAGCAGCCACGACAGGTCGACCCAGTACTTC
>TRBD2|TRBV11-3|TRBJ2-1|once
CASSYSGPYNEQFF
TGTGCCAGCAGCTATAGCGGGCCTTACAATGAGCAGTTCTTC
>-|TRBV3-1|TRBJ1-2|many
CASSQEGGYTF
TGTGCCAGCAGCCAAGAGGGGGGCTACACCTTC
>TRBD1|TRBV6-2/TRBV6-3|TRBJ1-2|-
CASSYDRVVYTF
TGTGCCAGCAGTTACGACAGGGTAGTTTACACCTTC
>-|TRBV29-1|TRBJ1-5|-
CSVGGMGNQPQHF
TGCAGCGTTGGCGGAATGGGGAATCAGCCCCAGCATTTT
>-|TRBV2|TRBJ2-7|-
CASSADSYEQYF
TGTGCCAGCAGTGCTGACAGCTACGAGCAGTACTTC